This T cell receptor (beta chain) comes out of a study of identical twins. A single record per CDR3 protein comes from TCRdb applying MiXCR to the 5' RACE reads. The sample lists fewer than 250,000 distinct CDR3 sequences, approximately 9% seen once, with just over 5% in the top ten. Germline-derived CDR1 and CDR2 are LNHNV and YYDKDF (reference sequence). The ends lost 6 bases at V and 4 bases at J; junction bases unmatched: 8. This CDR3 is built from 15 residues. Sequencing input: memory (CD45RO+) T cells sorted from blood. This chain links TRBV15 with TRBJ2-1; 8 bases map to TRBD2. This clonotype was obtained from a young woman in good health. As DNA, the CDR3 is TGTGCCACCAGTAGTCTAGCGGGCTCGTACAATGAGCAGTTCTTC. Translated, it gives CATSSLAGSYNEQFF.